Listed here are 20 T cell receptor beta chains from one sample, sequenced in a study of T cell changes during pregnancy in multiple sclerosis. Data came from immunoSEQ multiplex PCR; TCRdb stores just in-frame clones and leaves some out. The sample includes tens of thousands of clones, roughly 89% of them seen just once. The starting material was peripheral blood, obtained after pregnancy. All receptors come from a female donor in good health, enrolled as a control in a pregnancy study.

The CDR3 loop reads CASREVGSGANVLTF. DNA for the CDR3: TGTGCCAGTAGGGAGGTGGGCTCTGGGGCCAACGTCCTGACTTTC. V is TRBV19 and J is TRBJ2-6, with D possibly matching TRBD2 (5 bases). The germline CDR1 and CDR2 sequences are LNHDA and SQIVND (reference sequence). The CDR3 totals 15 residues. Trimming shortened V by 6 bases and J by 0 bases, and 9 bases separated the two germline ends.

The gene calls are TRBV11-2 and TRBJ2-7, with TRBD1 matching over 9 bases. This CDR3 comprises 14 residues. CDR1 and CDR2 from the germline V gene are SGHAT and FQNNGV. J lost 3 bases, V lost 6 bases, and 6 bases had no gene match. The CDR3 DNA follows: TGTGCCAGCAGTTCAATGACAGGGGGCTACGAGCAGTACTTC. Encoded protein: CASSSMTGGYEQYF.

This chain links TRBV4-3 with TRBJ1-4, with 7 bases identical to TRBD1. V shed 2 bases and J 8 bases; nucleotides not matched to a gene: 8. The CDR3 is 15 amino acids. Per germline, CDR1 LGHNA and CDR2 YSLEER. The CDR3 reads CASSQQWTGVEKLFF. The CDR3 coding sequence is TGCGCCAGCAGCCAACAGTGGACAGGCGTCGAAAAACTGTTTTTT.

CDR3 sequence reads: CAISEGKAGGPGTGELFF. The CDR3 DNA sequence: TGTGCCATCAGTGAGGGAAAAGCGGGGGGGCCGGGCACCGGGGAGCTGTTTTTT. The rearrangement joins TRBV10-3 to TRBJ2-2; 10 positions agree with TRBD2. The CDR3 covers 18 residues. From germline, CDR1 is ENHRY and CDR2 SYGVKD. Trimming at V came to 2 bases and at J to 4 bases, leaving 10 bases not matched to a gene.

The chain carries TRBV4-3 and TRBJ2-1, with TRBD1 identical over 7 bases. This CDR3 comprises 16 residues. Germline CDR1 is LGHNA and CDR2 is YSLEER. V shed 1 base, J shed 4 bases, and the junction held 7 bases outside the gene matches. CDR3 DNA: TGCGCCAGCAGCCAAGGGTCCGGGACAGTTTACAATGAGCAGTTCTTC. Its translation: CASSQGSGTVYNEQFF.

The rearrangement joins TRBV10-3 to TRBJ2-5; possibly TRBD2 for D (6 bases). V lost 11 bases and J lost 5, with 12 bases in between. Germline assignment: CDR1 ENHRY and CDR2 SYGVKD. The CDR3 totals 11 residues. The CDR3 coding sequence is TGTGCCGGGGGGACGCGGGAGACCCAGTACTTC. Protein sequence: CAGGTRETQYF.

V and J are TRBV9 and TRBJ1-1; tentatively, D is TRBD1 (6 bases). The CDR3 loop spans 16 amino acids. Trimming removed 2 bases from V and 6 bases from J, with 20 bases in between. Germline V gene sequence: CDR1 SGDLS, CDR2 YYNGEE. CDR3 bases: TGTGCCAGCAGCGTGGGGGCAGGGTTGGGGTTCCCTGAAGCTTTCTTT. This codes for CASSVGAGLGFPEAFF.

This chain uses TRBV5-4 with TRBJ1-6, with a possible D match to TRBD1 (5 bases). The V gene's germline CDR1 is SGHNT and CDR2 YYREEE (reference sequence). The CDR3 runs to 14 residues. Trimming removed 1 base from V and 4 bases from J, with 6 bases in between. Here the CDR3 DNA reads TGTGCCAGCAGCTTGTCAGGGTATAATTCACCCCTCCACTTT. It specifies CASSLSGYNSPLHF.

The chain recombines TRBV13 with TRBJ1-6; D gene unclear. Germline-derived CDR1 and CDR2 are PRHDT and FYEKMQ (reference sequence). CDR3 length equals 16 residues. V shed 1 base and J shed 6 bases, with 13 bases lying between them. The CDR3 DNA sequence: TGTGCCAGCAGCTTAGTCTCAGGAAGGCGTAATTCACCCCTCCACTTT. Protein product: CASSLVSGRRNSPLHF.

The chain has TRBV12-5 and TRBJ1-4, with D perhaps matching TRBD1 (5 bases). Germline CDR1 reads LGHNT; CDR2 reads FRNRAP. This CDR3 comprises 16 residues. Trimming left V 2 bases short and J 4 bases short, with 14 bases between. In DNA form, the CDR3 reads TGTGCTAGTGGTTTGATGCGGGGGAGAGATAATGAAAAACTGTTTTTT. Protein: CASGLMRGRDNEKLFF.

The chain carries TRBV30 and TRBJ2-7; D uncertain. Trimming took off 3 bases at V and 4 bases at J, with 10 bases between the two ends. Per the germline V gene, CDR1 is GTSNPN and CDR2 is SVGIG (reference sequence). CDR3 length: 12 amino acids. This CDR3 reads CAWSERIYEQYF. CDR3 nucleotides: TGTGCCTGGAGCGAGAGAATTTACGAGCAGTACTTC.

The CDR3 reads CASSQRDIGFYTF. CDR3 DNA sequence: TGTGCCAGCAGCCAACGGGACATCGGTTTCTACACCTTC. The chain carries TRBV4-2 and TRBJ1-2; a weak D match, TRBD1 (6 bases). This CDR3 region has 13 residues. Germline lookup yields CDR1 LGHNA and CDR2 YNFKEQ. Trimming removed 2 bases at V and 10 bases at J, with 14 bases between.

The rearrangement links TRBV19 to TRBJ2-1, with 11 bases lining up with TRBD1. CDR3 size: 16 residues. Trimming at V came to 5 bases and at J to 5 bases, leaving 8 bases not matched to a gene. The germline CDR1 and CDR2 sequences are LNHDA and SQIVND (reference sequence). CDR3 nucleotides: TGTGCCAGTAGTGCCCCCGGGACAGGGGGAAACAATGAGCAGTTCTTC. Translated: CASSAPGTGGNNEQFF. The variable domain in full, completed from reference TRBV19 and TRBJ2-1, reads DGGITQSPKYLFRKEGQNVTLSCEQNLNHDAMYWYRQDPGQGLRLIYYSQIVNDFQKGDIAEGYSVSREKKESFPLTVTSAQKNPTAFYLCASSAPGTGGNNEQFFGPGTRLTVL.

The rearrangement joins TRBV6-6 to TRBJ1-5, with TRBD1 as a possible D gene (5 bases). Germline loops: CDR1 MNHNY, CDR2 SVGAGI (reference sequence). Trimming pared 0 bases from V and 2 bases from J, leaving 8 bases between. The CDR3 totals 15 residues. CDR3 in amino acids: CASSYSGTGNQPQHF. DNA of the CDR3: TGTGCCAGCAGTTACTCAGGGACTGGCAATCAGCCCCAGCATTTT.

The gene calls are TRBV6-5 and TRBJ1-1; 8 bases map to TRBD1. Germline V gives CDR1 MNHEY, CDR2 SVGAGI. This CDR3 has 16 residues. V was pared by 2 bases and J by 1 base, with 6 bases of the junction left unmatched. In nucleotides, the CDR3 is TGTGCCAGCAGTTACAATCGGGGACAGGAGAACACTGAAGCTTTCTTT. Its protein product is CASSYNRGQENTEAFF.

The CDR3 coding sequence is TGCGCCAGCAGCCAGGACCAAGGGGGCCAAGAGACCCAGTACTTC. Amino acid sequence: CASSQDQGGQETQYF. The genes are TRBV4-1 and TRBJ2-5, with D possibly TRBD1 on 6 matching bases. There are 15 residues in the CDR3. Germline loops: CDR1 MGHRA, CDR2 YSYEKL. V shed 3 bases and J shed 1 base, with 12 bases lying between them.

This sequence joins TRBV6-4 and TRBJ2-2; D possibly corresponds to TRBD2 (6 bases). Per the germline V gene, CDR1 is MRHNA and CDR2 is SNTAGT. The CDR3 extends over 15 amino acids. Trimming removed 6 bases from V and 1 base from J, with 12 bases in between. This CDR3 reads CASSSLGGNTGELFF. In DNA form, the CDR3 reads TGTGCCAGCAGCTCACTCGGGGGGAACACCGGGGAGCTGTTTTTT.

This sequence joins TRBV7-9 and TRBJ1-5; 9 nucleotides agree with TRBD1. The CDR3 loop spans 15 amino acids. Germline CDR1 is SEHNR and CDR2 is FQNEAQ (reference sequence). Trimming removed 3 bases from V and 5 bases from J; junction bases left unmatched: 5. The CDR3 here is CASSLTGGPDQPQHF. The CDR3, as DNA: TGTGCCAGCAGCTTGACAGGGGGGCCCGATCAGCCCCAGCATTTT. Complete variable domain (other parts from reference TRBV7-9 and TRBJ1-5): DTGVSQNPRHKITKRGQNVTFRCDPISEHNRLYWYRQTLGQGPEFLTYFQNEAQLEKSRLLSDRFSAERPKGSFSTLEIQRTEQGDSAMYLCASSLTGGPDQPQHFGDGTRLSIL.

The rearrangement joins TRBV27 to TRBJ2-7; TRBD1 might be the D (5 bases). CDR1 and CDR2 (germline): MNHEY, SMNVEV (reference sequence). V was pared by 2 bases and J by 3 bases, with 11 bases between. The CDR3 is 14 amino acids. This chain's CDR3 is CASSLRQGGYEQYF. As DNA, the CDR3 is TGTGCCAGCAGTTTACGGCAGGGCGGCTACGAGCAGTACTTC.

The chain carries TRBV4-3 and TRBJ2-3, with D maybe TRBD2 (5 bases). Germline CDR1 reads LGHNA; CDR2 reads YSLEER. This CDR3 has 13 residues. Trimming removed 8 bases from V and 7 bases from J, with 16 bases in between. DNA for the CDR3: TGCGCCAGCGGTGGACTCCCCTTTAATACGCAGTATTTT. Translated: CASGGLPFNTQYF.